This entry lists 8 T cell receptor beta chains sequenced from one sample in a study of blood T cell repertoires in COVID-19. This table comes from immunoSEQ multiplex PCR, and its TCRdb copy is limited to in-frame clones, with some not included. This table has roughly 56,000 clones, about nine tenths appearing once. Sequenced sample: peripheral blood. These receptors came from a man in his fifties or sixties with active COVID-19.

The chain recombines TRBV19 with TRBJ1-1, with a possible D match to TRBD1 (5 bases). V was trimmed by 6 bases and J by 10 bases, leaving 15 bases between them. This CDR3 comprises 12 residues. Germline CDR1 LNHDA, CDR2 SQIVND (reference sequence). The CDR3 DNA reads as TGTGCCAGTAGGTCGGCAGGGAGGATAGCTTTCTTT. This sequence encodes CASRSAGRIAFF.

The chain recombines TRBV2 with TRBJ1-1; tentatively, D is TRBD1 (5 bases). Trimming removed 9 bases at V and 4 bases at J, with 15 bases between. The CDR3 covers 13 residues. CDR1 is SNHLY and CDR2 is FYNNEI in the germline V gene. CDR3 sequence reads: CASIREVSTEAFF. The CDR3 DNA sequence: TGTGCCAGTATCAGGGAAGTGAGCACTGAAGCTTTCTTT.

The CDR3 DNA reads as TGCGCCAGCAGCCAAGATTTTACAGGGATAATTGGAAAACTGTTTTTT. It is translated as CASSQDFTGIIGKLFF. J is TRBJ1-4 and V is TRBV4-3; the D gene is possibly TRBD1 (6 bases). V dropped 0 bases and J dropped 10 bases, with 18 bases sitting between them. CDR3 length equals 16 residues. Germline CDR1 LGHNA, CDR2 YSLEER.

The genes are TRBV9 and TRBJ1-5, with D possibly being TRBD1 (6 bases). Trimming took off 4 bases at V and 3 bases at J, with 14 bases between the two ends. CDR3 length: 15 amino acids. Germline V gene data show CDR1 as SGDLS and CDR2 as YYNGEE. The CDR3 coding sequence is TGTGCCAGCAGCCTATCCACAGGGCTCAATCAGCCCCAGCATTTT. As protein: CASSLSTGLNQPQHF. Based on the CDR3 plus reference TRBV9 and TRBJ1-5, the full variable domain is DSGVTQTPKHLITATGQRVTLRCSPRSGDLSVYWYQQSLDQGLQFLIQYYNGEERAKGNILERFSAQQFPDLHSELNLSSLELGDSALYFCASSLSTGLNQPQHFGDGTRLSIL.

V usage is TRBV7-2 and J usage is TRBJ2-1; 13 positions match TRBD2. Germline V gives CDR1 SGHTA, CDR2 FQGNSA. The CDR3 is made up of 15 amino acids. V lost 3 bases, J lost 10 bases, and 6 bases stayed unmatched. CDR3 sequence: CASSFPGLAGWEQFF. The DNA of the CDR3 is TGTGCCAGCAGCTTCCCGGGACTAGCGGGGTGGGAGCAGTTCTTC.

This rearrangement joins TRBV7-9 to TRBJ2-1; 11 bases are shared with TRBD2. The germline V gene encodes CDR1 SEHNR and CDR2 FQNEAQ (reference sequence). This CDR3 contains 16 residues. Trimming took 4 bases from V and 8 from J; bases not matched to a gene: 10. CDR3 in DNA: TGTGCCAGCAGCTCCCGAACTAGCGGGAGAGTCTATGAGCAGTTCTTC. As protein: CASSSRTSGRVYEQFF.

This CDR3 is CASSKRGQNSPLHF. The CDR3 DNA sequence: TGTGCCAGTAGTAAACGAGGGCAGAATTCACCCCTCCACTTT. The gene calls are TRBV19 and TRBJ1-6; D not resolved. CDR1 LNHDA and CDR2 SQIVND come from the germline V gene (reference sequence). The CDR3 totals 14 residues. The V end lost 4 bases, the J end lost 7 bases, and 11 bases lay between the germline ends. The whole variable domain, remainder taken from reference TRBV19 and TRBJ1-6, is DGGITQSPKYLFRKEGQNVTLSCEQNLNHDAMYWYRQDPGQGLRLIYYSQIVNDFQKGDIAEGYSVSREKKESFPLTVTSAQKNPTAFYLCASSKRGQNSPLHFGNGTRLTVT.

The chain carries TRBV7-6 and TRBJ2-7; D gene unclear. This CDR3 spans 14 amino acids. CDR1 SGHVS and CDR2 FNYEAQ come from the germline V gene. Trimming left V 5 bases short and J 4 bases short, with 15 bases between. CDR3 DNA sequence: TGTGCCAGCAGCCCGACTTTTTTGAGTTACGAGCAGTACTTC. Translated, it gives CASSPTFLSYEQYF. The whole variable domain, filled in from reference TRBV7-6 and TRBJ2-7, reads GAGVSQSPRYKVTKRGQDVALRCDPISGHVSLYWYRQALGQGPEFLTYFNYEAQQDKSGLPNDRFSAERPEGSISTLTIQRTEQRDSAMYRCASSPTFLSYEQYFGPGTRLTVT.